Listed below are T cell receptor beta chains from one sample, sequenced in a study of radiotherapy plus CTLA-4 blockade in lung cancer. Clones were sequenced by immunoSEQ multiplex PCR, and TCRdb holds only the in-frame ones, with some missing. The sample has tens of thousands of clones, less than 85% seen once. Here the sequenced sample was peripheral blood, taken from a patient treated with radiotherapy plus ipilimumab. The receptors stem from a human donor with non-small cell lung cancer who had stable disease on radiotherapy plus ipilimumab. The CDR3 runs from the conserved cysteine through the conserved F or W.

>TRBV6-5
CASSYWREAFF
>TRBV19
CASSRGEETQYF
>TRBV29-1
CSVQNDRVETQYF
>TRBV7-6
CASSLLAGNQPQHF
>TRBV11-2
CASSNDRAGYTF
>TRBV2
CASSAGTSTTDTQYF
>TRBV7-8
CASSLVQTANPTNEKLFF
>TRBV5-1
CASSLQTSSTDTQYF
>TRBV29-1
CSVSHGDGYTF
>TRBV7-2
CASSSGTGGFYEQYF
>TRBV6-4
CASRGWRRAGNTIYF
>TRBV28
CASSLSGYQPQHF
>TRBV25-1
CASSEGQYNYNEQFF
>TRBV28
CASSDFGGPYNEQFF
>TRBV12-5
CASGYWDSLYSNQPQHF
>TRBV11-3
CASRRGSSSTDTQYF
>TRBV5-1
CASSLQDRVTDTQYF
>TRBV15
CATSRDGGNQPQHF
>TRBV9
CASSSSGGAVDTQYF
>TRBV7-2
CASSFAPLTGDGYTF
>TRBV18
CASSPTGEVGYTF
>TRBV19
CASSHQGANEKLFF
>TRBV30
CAWRTGLNSPLHF
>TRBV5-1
CASSLDEERYGYTF
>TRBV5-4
CASSSGEFGTEAFF
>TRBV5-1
CASSEQQGSNQPQHF
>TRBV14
CASSRTQVNTEAFF
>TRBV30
CAWSFQNTEAFF
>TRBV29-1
CSVDTRDRGYEQYF
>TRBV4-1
CASSQDQNTDTQYF
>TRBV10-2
CASQNTYGYTF
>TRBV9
CASSNPLTGGDGYTF
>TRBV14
CASSQASRGQTGELFF
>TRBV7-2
CASSLARQGESYTF
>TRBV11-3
CASSLGGQDETQYF
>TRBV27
CASGGGALVDTQYF
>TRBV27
CASSLYGGSNTGELFF
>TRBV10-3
CAISAQGNYGYTF
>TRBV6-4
CASSDLPRNGELFF
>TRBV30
CAFSGTPSFSGEQFF
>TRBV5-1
CASSLTGTATTNEKLFF
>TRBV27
CASSSLTLSTDTQYF
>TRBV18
CASSPPRGLHTDTQYF
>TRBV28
CASSFLGTSIYTGELFF
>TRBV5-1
CASSFGQGFDGYTF
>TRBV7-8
CASSPAGLPQETQYF
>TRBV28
CASSFPGGQGVDYGYTF
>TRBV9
CASSVSGGWEQYF
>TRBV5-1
CASSFYGTGDTEAFF